Detailed here is one T cell receptor beta chain. This sample was included in a study of blood T cell repertoires in COVID-19. Profiled with immunoSEQ multiplex PCR; TCRdb holds only in-frame clones, not every one. Here the sample spans fewer than 90,000 clones, 85% to 90% being singletons. The material sequenced was peripheral blood. The TCR sequence derives from a woman of 80 years or more with active or convalescent COVID-19.

For the CDR3, the DNA is TGCGCCAGCAGCTTAGGGGCGGGAGGTACCTCTAGCACAGATACGCAGTATTTT. Its protein is CASSLGAGGTSSTDTQYF. The rearrangement joins TRBV5-1 to TRBJ2-3; 8 bases agree with TRBD2. Germline assignment: CDR1 SGHRS and CDR2 YFSETQ. V was clipped by 2 bases and J by 0 bases; unmatched bases: 11. The CDR3 extends over 18 amino acids.